This TCR beta chain came from a study of cytomegalovirus exposure and HLA in healthy donors. Study findings and constraints: The classifier was said to identify cytomegalovirus status with high specificity and sensitivity.

PCR primers comprised 60 Vbeta and 13 Jbeta primers. Profiled with immunoSEQ multiplex PCR; TCRdb holds only in-frame clones, not every one. This sample yields 99,000 or so clones, of which 75% to 80% are seen a single time; 5% to 6.5% belongs to the top ten. With respect to this clone: Its antigen is not identified.

Sequenced: PBMCs. This clonotype was obtained from a man in his 60s in good health and CMV-seropositive.

CDR3 region: CASRSRQSVSNQPQHF. The CDR3 region has the DNA TGTGCCAGTAGGTCTAGACAGTCTGTTAGCAATCAGCCCCAGCATTTT. The chain recombines TRBV19 with TRBJ1-5, with a weak D call TRBD1 (5 bases). This CDR3 comprises 16 residues. Deletions cut 6 bases from V and 0 bases from J, with 15 bases between. Germline values: CDR1 LNHDA, CDR2 SQIVND (reference sequence).